A selection of T cell receptor beta chains follows, all from one sample in a study of Graves' ophthalmopathy and Graves' hyperthyroidism. MiXCR was run by TCRdb on the multiplex PCR reads, yielding one entry per CDR3 protein. The repertoire holds about 700,000 distinct CDR3 sequences, with 35% to 50% as singletons. Sequenced: peripheral blood. All receptors come from an adult man with Graves' ophthalmopathy. Each CDR3 is given without its conserved first and last residue. Clone size, where shown, is once, few, many, or a class for clones that have expanded.

J gene	clone size	V gene	CDR3 protein
TRBJ1-4	many	TRBV7-9	ASSSGQTSNEKLF
TRBJ1-2	few	TRBV30	AWHPRGNYGYT
TRBJ2-7	few	TRBV6-5	ASSRGRGLYEQY
TRBJ2-5	many	TRBV11-2	ASSLAPRPETQY
TRBJ2-5	.	TRBV2	AITSADTQY
TRBJ2-5	many	TRBV7-9	ASSFLAGVKETQY
TRBJ2-7	few	TRBV4-3	ASSQGSGGAGEQY
TRBJ2-3	.	TRBV25-1	ASSVLAGTTDTQY
TRBJ2-2	.	TRBV19	ASSVGQGGELF
TRBJ1-2	many	TRBV5-8	ASSVDRASGYT
TRBJ2-7	many	TRBV7-9	ASSFYGPEQY